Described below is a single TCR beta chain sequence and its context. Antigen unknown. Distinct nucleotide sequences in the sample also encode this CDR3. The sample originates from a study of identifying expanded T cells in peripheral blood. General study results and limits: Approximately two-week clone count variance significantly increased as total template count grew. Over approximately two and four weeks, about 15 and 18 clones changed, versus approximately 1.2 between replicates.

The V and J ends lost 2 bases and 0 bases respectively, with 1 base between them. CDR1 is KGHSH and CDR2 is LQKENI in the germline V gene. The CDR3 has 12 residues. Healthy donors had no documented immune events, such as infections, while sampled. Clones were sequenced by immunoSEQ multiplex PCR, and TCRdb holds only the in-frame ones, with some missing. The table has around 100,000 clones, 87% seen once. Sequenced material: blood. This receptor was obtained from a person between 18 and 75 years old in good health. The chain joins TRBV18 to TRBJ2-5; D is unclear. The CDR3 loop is CASSPNQETQYF. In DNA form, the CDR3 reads TGTGCCAGCTCACCAAACCAAGAGACCCAGTACTTC. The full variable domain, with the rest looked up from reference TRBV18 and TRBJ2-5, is NAGVMQNPRHLVRRRGQEARLRCSPMKGHSHVYWYRQLPEEGLKFMVYLQKENIIDESGMPKERFSAEFPKEGPSILRIQQVVRGDSAAYFCASSPNQETQYFGPGTRLLVL.